Presented here are 9 T cell receptor beta chains from one specimen sequenced in a study of blood T cell repertoires in COVID-19. Measured with immunoSEQ multiplex PCR; TCRdb has only the in-frame clones, and not every one. The sample consists of 300,000 to 400,000 clones, 85% to 90% of them appearing once. The sample consisted of PBMCs or T cells enriched from blood (not recorded which). The origin of the receptors is a man aged 18 to 29 who had recovered from COVID-19.

The chain is built from TRBV19 and TRBJ2-5; D might be TRBD2 (6 bases). CDR3 length: 12 amino acids. Trimming cost V 7 bases and J 5 bases, with 11 bases left between them. CDR1 is LNHDA and CDR2 is SQIVND in the germline V gene (reference sequence). CDR3 bases: TGTGCCAGTACGGAGGGTAAGGAGACCCAGTACTTC. Translated, it gives CASTEGKETQYF.

With respect to this clone: One end of the junction does not line up with germline, which may come from a read error. The J gene is TRBJ2-3, the V gene TRBV3-1 (or the pseudogene TRBV3-2); D might be TRBD2 (6 bases). CDR3 length: 14 amino acids. Germline assignment: CDR1 LGHDT and CDR2 YNNKEL (reference sequence). CDR3 coding DNA: TGTGCCAGCAGCCATTGGGGAGGCACGGATACGCAGTATTTT. It codes for CASSHWGGTDTQYF.

The chain has TRBV18 and TRBJ2-2; TRBD1 is a possible D gene (6 bases). Germline V gene lookup returns CDR1 KGHSH and CDR2 LQKENI. The CDR3 is 16 amino acids. The ends were cut back, 6 bases at V and 1 base at J, with 15 bases in the middle. The CDR3 loop is CASSPPSTGNTGELFF. The CDR3 region has the DNA TGTGCCAGCTCCCCCCCCTCGACAGGGAACACCGGGGAGCTGTTTTTT.

The J gene is TRBJ2-7, the V gene TRBV2; 11 nucleotides line up with TRBD1. Germline loops: CDR1 SNHLY, CDR2 FYNNEI. The trim removed 8 bases at V and 5 bases at J, leaving 5 bases unmatched. This CDR3 is 13 amino acids long. CDR3 protein: CASGDRGKNEQYF. Written as DNA, the CDR3 is TGTGCCAGCGGGGACAGGGGGAAAAACGAGCAGTACTTC.

This sequence joins TRBV5-8 and TRBJ2-7; 7 nucleotides align to TRBD2. Germline CDR1 and CDR2: SGHTS and YDEGEE. The CDR3 spans 15 residues. The ends lost 5 bases at V and 3 bases at J; junction bases unmatched: 11. The CDR3 DNA follows: TGTGCCAGCAGGGACCGGGACTACGGTCTCTACGAGCAGTACTTC. As protein: CASRDRDYGLYEQYF. The whole variable domain, filled in from reference TRBV5-8 and TRBJ2-7, reads EAGVTQSPTHLIKTRGQQATLRCSPISGHTSVYWYQQALGLGLQFLLWYDEGEERNRGNFPPRFSGRQFPNYSSELNVNALELEDSALYLCASRDRDYGLYEQYFGPGTRLTVT.

The chain links TRBV27 to TRBJ1-1; maybe TRBD1 (6 bases). The CDR3 runs 14 residues. The germline gives CDR1 MNHEY, CDR2 SMNVEV (reference sequence). Between the trimmed V and J ends, which lost 3 bases and 5 bases, there was a span of 13 bases. The CDR3 sequence: CASSFMGAGTEAFF. CDR3 DNA: TGTGCCAGCAGTTTCATGGGGGCTGGGACTGAAGCTTTCTTT.

This chain links TRBV3-1 (or the pseudogene TRBV3-2) with TRBJ2-1; TRBD2 matches 14 bases. The CDR3 spans 15 residues. J gave up 7 bases and V 5 bases, and 4 bases lay outside the gene matches. Germline-derived CDR1 and CDR2 are LGHDT and YNNKEL (reference sequence). CDR3 sequence: CASSTGLAGVNEQFF. CDR3 bases: TGTGCCAGCAGCACGGGACTAGCGGGAGTTAATGAGCAGTTCTTC.

The rearrangement links TRBV12-3 or TRBV12-4 to TRBJ1-5; D is perhaps TRBD1 (6 bases). This CDR3 has 13 residues. Trimming cost V 5 bases and J 8 bases, with 13 bases left between them. The DNA for the CDR3 is TGTGCCAGCAGTGGACAGATTTCGGAGCCCCAGCATTTT. Translated, it gives CASSGQISEPQHF.

The chain links TRBV11-1 to TRBJ1-2, with 7 nucleotides matching TRBD1. CDR1 is SGHAT and CDR2 is FQDESV in the germline V gene (reference sequence). This CDR3 has 15 residues. The ends lost 2 bases at V and 4 bases at J; junction bases unmatched: 7. The CDR3 coding sequence is TGTGCCAGCAGCTTATTGACGGGACAGACCTATGGCTACACCTTC. Translation gives CASSLLTGQTYGYTF.